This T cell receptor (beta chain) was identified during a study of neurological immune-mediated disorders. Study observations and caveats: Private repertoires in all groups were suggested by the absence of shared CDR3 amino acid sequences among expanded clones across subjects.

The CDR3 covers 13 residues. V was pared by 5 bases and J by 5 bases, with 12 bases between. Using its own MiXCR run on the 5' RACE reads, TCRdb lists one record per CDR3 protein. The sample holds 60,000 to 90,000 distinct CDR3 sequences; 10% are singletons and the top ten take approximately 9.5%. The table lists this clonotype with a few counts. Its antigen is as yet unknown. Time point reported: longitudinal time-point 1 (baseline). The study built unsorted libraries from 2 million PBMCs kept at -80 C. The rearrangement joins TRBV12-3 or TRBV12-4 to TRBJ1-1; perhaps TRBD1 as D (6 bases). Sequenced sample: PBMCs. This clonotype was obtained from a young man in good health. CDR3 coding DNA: TGTGCCAGCAGTAATACAGGGTGGACTGAAGCTTTCTTT. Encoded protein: CASSNTGWTEAFF.